These T cell receptor beta chains were read from a single sample in a study of CD4 T cells in relation to SARS-CoV-2 and coronaviruses. Here immunoSEQ multiplex PCR was the method, and the copy in TCRdb shows in-frame clones only, minus some. Of about 65,000 clones listed, about 89% are singletons. The material sequenced was memory CD4+ T cells from PBMCs. The receptors shown here come from a human donor in good health. Both conserved end residues are part of each CDR3. A D gene is named only where the DNA matches it firmly.

V gene	J gene	D gene	CDR3 DNA	CDR3 protein
TRBV6-5	TRBJ2-2	-	TGTGCCAGCAGTTACTCCCAGACGAACACCGGGGAGCTGTTTTTT	CASSYSQTNTGELFF
TRBV28	TRBJ1-1	-	TGTGCCAGCAGTGAGACAGGAAAGACTGAAGCTTTCTTT	CASSETGKTEAFF
TRBV28	TRBJ2-4	-	TGTGCCAGCAGTCCCCTGGATAGGAGTCAGGACATTCAGTACTTC	CASSPLDRSQDIQYF
TRBV5-1	TRBJ1-1	-	TGCGCCAGCAGCCGGGCGGGGGGCTTTGAAGCTTTCTTT	CASSRAGGFEAFF
TRBV7-9	TRBJ2-2	TRBD1	TGTGCCAGCAGAGACTGGACAGGGGGTCACACCGGGGAGCTGTTTTTT	CASRDWTGGHTGELFF
TRBV5-1	TRBJ2-1	-	TGCGCCAGCAGCTTTTTCCCAGGGGACACCTACAATGAGCAGTTCTTC	CASSFFPGDTYNEQFF
TRBV19	TRBJ2-7	-	TGTGCCAGTAGTATAGGTCGATCCTACGAGCAGTACTTC	CASSIGRSYEQYF
TRBV5-1	TRBJ2-7	TRBD2	TGCGCCAGCAGCTTGGTTGGGCGGGGGGGCTCCTACGAGCAGTACTTC	CASSLVGRGGSYEQYF
TRBV24-1	TRBJ1-4	-	TGTGCCACCAGTGACCCGCGGGGGGCCGGTGAAAAACTGTTTTTT	CATSDPRGAGEKLFF
TRBV11-3	TRBJ2-7	TRBD1	TGTGCCAGCAGCTCGGGGACAGGGAGGCTGTACGAGCAGTACTTC	CASSSGTGRLYEQYF
TRBV6-5	TRBJ1-5	-	TGTGCCAGCAGCAAGGGGGAACGGCATCAGCCCCAGCATTTT	CASSKGERHQPQHF
TRBV6-1	TRBJ2-5	-	TGTGCCAGCAGTGAATGGGAGAAAAGGGGCGAGACCCAGTACTTC	CASSEWEKRGETQYF
TRBV7-2	TRBJ2-2	-	TGTGCCAGCAGCATACTCATCGGAGCGAACACCGGGGAGCTGTTTTTT	CASSILIGANTGELFF
TRBV5-1	TRBJ1-1	-	TGCGCCAGCAGCCCTTACGGACAGTCATCGAACACTGAAGCTTTCTTT	CASSPYGQSSNTEAFF
TRBV3-1/TRBV3-2	TRBJ1-2	TRBD1	TGTGCCAGCAGCCTACGGACAGGGAATGGCTACACCTTC	CASSLRTGNGYTF
TRBV19	TRBJ1-1	-	TGTGCCAGTAGTATGTCGGAGGGCACTGAAGCTTTCTTT	CASSMSEGTEAFF
TRBV27	TRBJ2-3	-	TGTGCCAGCAGTTTACAGGGGGTACGCGGGAGGACAGATACGCAGTATTTT	CASSLQGVRGRTDTQYF
TRBV4-1	TRBJ1-6	-	TGCGCCAGCAGCCAAGATGAGGGGAATTCACCCCTCCACTTT	CASSQDEGNSPLHF
TRBV7-3	TRBJ1-6	-	TGTGCCAGCAGCCTCCTCGGGGACTCCTATAATTCACCCCTCCACTTT	CASSLLGDSYNSPLHF
TRBV5-6	TRBJ2-5	-	TGTGCCAGCAGCTTGGAAGAGACCCAGTACTTC	CASSLEETQYF